What follows are 2 T cell receptor beta chains derived from one specimen sequenced in a study of blood T cell repertoires in COVID-19. Produced via immunoSEQ multiplex PCR; TCRdb's table is partial and in-frame only. This table holds around 100,000 clones, roughly nine tenths found once. Sequenced: peripheral blood. The receptors derive from a woman at least 80 years old with acute or convalescent COVID-19.

This chain uses TRBV21-1 with TRBJ2-1; the DNA was not compared with TRBD2, the D call given in the table. TRBV21-1 is flagged as a pseudogene. CDR3 length: 17 amino acids. DNA of the CDR3: TGTGCCAGCCGCCTTAACGAATGGCGGGGGGTTTACAATGAGCAGTTCTTC. Its protein product is CASRLNEWRGVYNEQFF.

The chain employs TRBV6-4 and TRBJ2-5; D might be TRBD1 (6 bases). The CDR3 is 13 amino acids. Trimming removed 4 bases at V and 5 bases at J, with 11 bases between. Germline V lookup: CDR1 MRHNA, CDR2 SNTAGT. In nucleotides, the CDR3 is TGTGCCAGCAGTGCCACAGGGCGCGAGACCCAGTACTTC. Translation gives CASSATGRETQYF.